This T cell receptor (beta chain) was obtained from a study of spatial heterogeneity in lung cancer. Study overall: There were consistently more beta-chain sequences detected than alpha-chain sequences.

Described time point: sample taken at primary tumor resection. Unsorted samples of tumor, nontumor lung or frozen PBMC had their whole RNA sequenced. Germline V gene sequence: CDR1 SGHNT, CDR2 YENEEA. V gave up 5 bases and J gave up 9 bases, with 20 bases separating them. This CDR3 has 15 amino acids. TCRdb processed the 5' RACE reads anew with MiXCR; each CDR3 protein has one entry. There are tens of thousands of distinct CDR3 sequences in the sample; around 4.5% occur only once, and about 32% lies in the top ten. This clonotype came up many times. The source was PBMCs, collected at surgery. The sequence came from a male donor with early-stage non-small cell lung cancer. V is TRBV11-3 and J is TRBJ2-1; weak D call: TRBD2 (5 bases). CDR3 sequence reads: CASSPNSNPGSEQFF. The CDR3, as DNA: TGTGCCAGCAGCCCAAACTCCAACCCGGGGAGTGAGCAGTTCTTC. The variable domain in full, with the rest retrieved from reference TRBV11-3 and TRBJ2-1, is EAGVVQSPRYKIIEKKQPVAFWCNPISGHNTLYWYLQNLGQGPELLIRYENEEAVDDSQLPKDRFSAERLKGVDSTLKIQPAELGDSAVYLCASSPNSNPGSEQFFGPGTRLTVL.